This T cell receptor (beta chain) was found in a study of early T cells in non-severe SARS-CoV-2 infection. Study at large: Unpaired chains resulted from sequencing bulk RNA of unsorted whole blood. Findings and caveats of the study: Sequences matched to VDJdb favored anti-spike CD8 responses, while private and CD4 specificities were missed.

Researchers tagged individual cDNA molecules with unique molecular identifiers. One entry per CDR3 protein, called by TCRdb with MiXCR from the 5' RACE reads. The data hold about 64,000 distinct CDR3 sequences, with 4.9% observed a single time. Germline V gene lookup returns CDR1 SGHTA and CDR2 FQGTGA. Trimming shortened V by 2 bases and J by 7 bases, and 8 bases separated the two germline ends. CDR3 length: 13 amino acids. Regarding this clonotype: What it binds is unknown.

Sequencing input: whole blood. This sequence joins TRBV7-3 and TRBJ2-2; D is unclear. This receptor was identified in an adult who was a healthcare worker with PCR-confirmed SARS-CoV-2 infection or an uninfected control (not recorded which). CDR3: CASSLGTLGELFF. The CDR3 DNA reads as TGTGCCAGCAGCTTAGGAACTCTCGGGGAGCTGTTTTTT.